The next 31 T cell receptor beta chains were all read from a single sample in a study of radiation and T cells in renal cell carcinoma. Sequencing was performed with immunoSEQ multiplex PCR; in TCRdb, only in-frame clones are kept and a portion is missing. This sample yields 100,000 or so clones, of which roughly 90% are seen a single time; over 6% belongs to the top ten. The time point here: baseline pretreatment blood. Treatment noted: 15 Gy SBRT to primary tumor, nephrectomy 4 weeks later. Sequencing was performed on blood, taken from a patient whose treatment included radiotherapy and nephrectomy. These receptors all stem from a man aged 45-65 years with renal cell carcinoma.

This clone occurred once. The chain joins TRBV11-2 to TRBJ1-4; 12 nucleotides line up with TRBD1. The CDR3 loop spans 13 amino acids. V lost 5 bases to trimming and J lost 14 bases; unmatched junction nucleotides: 6. CDR1 SGHAT and CDR2 FQNNGV come from the germline V gene. The CDR3 DNA sequence: TGTGCCAGCAGCCCGGGACAGGGGGCGATCCTGTTTTTT. The encoded protein is CASSPGQGAILFF.

This CDR3 is CASSLTETAEKLFF. DNA for the CDR3: TGTGCCAGCAGCTTAACGGAAACGGCTGAAAAACTGTTTTTT. V and J are TRBV7-9 and TRBJ1-4; no definite D call. The CDR3 loop spans 14 amino acids. Germline assignment: CDR1 SEHNR and CDR2 FQNEAQ (reference sequence). The V gene lost 2 bases and the J gene lost 7 bases, with 11 bases spanning the gap.

V usage is TRBV10-3 and J usage is TRBJ1-6, with D possibly matching TRBD1 (5 bases). This CDR3 has 13 amino acids. V lost 8 bases to trimming and J lost 9 bases, with 14 bases between them. Germline V CDR1 and CDR2: ENHRY, SYGVKD. In DNA form, the CDR3 reads TGTGCCATCGCTGGGCAGGGCGCTTCACCCCTCCACTTT. This codes for CAIAGQGASPLHF.

CDR3 protein: CASQTSGSPYEQYF. The DNA of the CDR3 is TGTGCCAGCCAAACTAGCGGGAGCCCCTACGAGCAGTACTTC. The gene calls are TRBV6-1 and TRBJ2-7; 11 bases are a match to TRBD2. CDR1 and CDR2 (germline): MNHNS, SASEGT. The CDR3 contains 14 residues. The V segment lost 8 bases and the J segment 2 bases; nucleotides outside the gene matches: 5.

This chain links TRBV28 with TRBJ1-5; D perhaps matches TRBD1 (5 bases). Germline-derived CDR1 and CDR2 are MDHEN and SYDVKM. Between the trimmed V and J ends, which lost 6 bases and 2 bases, there was a span of 14 bases. This CDR3 spans 15 amino acids. CDR3 DNA sequence: TGTGCCAGCAGCTATATGGGGCAGGGCAATCAGCCCCAGCATTTT. Translated, it gives CASSYMGQGNQPQHF.

This rearrangement joins TRBV6-4 to TRBJ1-5; TRBD1 is a possible D gene (6 bases). Germline V gives CDR1 MRHNA, CDR2 SNTAGT. Trimming left V 6 bases short and J 4 bases short, with 16 bases between. The CDR3 contains 15 residues. DNA for the CDR3: TGTGCCAGCAGCCCACAAGGAGGGGGTAATCAGCCCCAGCATTTT. Amino acids: CASSPQGGGNQPQHF.

This chain connects TRBV11-3 to TRBJ1-5, with D unresolved. Germline loops: CDR1 SGHNT, CDR2 YENEEA. There are 15 residues in the CDR3. Trimming left V 1 base short and J 7 bases short, with 14 bases between. The CDR3 bases are TGTGCCAGCAGCTTAGGGTTAGGGCCACAGCAGCCCCAGCATTTT. This gives the protein CASSLGLGPQQPQHF.

The chain combines TRBV4-1 with TRBJ1-1; D unresolved. Looked up from germline, CDR1 is MGHRA and CDR2 is YSYEKL. CDR3 size: 15 residues. Deletions cut 1 base from V and 0 bases from J, with 9 bases between. CDR3 in DNA: TGCGCCAGCAGCCAAGGGCATTCCTTGAACACTGAAGCTTTCTTT. Translating gives CASSQGHSLNTEAFF.

This chain joins TRBV6-1 and TRBJ2-1; 10 bases align to TRBD2. CDR3 length: 17 amino acids. The ends lost 5 bases at V and 0 bases at J; junction bases unmatched: 7. The germline CDR1 and CDR2 sequences are MNHNS and SASEGT. CDR3 DNA sequence: TGTGCCAGCAGTCAAGAAGCGGGGGGGCTCTCCTACAATGAGCAGTTCTTC. Translation gives CASSQEAGGLSYNEQFF.

CDR3 DNA: TGTGCCATCAGTGAGTCACCTCCCGGCGGGATAAGCACAGATACGCAGTATTTT. This codes for CAISESPPGGISTDTQYF. The chain carries TRBV10-3 and TRBJ2-3, with TRBD2 as a possible D gene (6 bases). V lost 0 bases and J lost 0, with 16 bases in between. The germline V gene has CDR1 ENHRY and CDR2 SYGVKD. The CDR3 runs 18 residues.

This clone qualifies as medium-sized. The chain employs TRBV19 and TRBJ2-7; D is unresolved. This CDR3 has 15 residues. Germline V gene lookup returns CDR1 LNHDA and CDR2 SQIVND (reference sequence). Between the trimmed V and J ends, which lost 6 bases and 3 bases, there was a span of 18 bases. The CDR3 sequence is CASRISELARYEQYF. The DNA of the CDR3 is TGTGCCAGTAGGATATCGGAGCTGGCCCGCTACGAGCAGTACTTC. The whole variable domain, remainder taken from reference TRBV19 and TRBJ2-7, is DGGITQSPKYLFRKEGQNVTLSCEQNLNHDAMYWYRQDPGQGLRLIYYSQIVNDFQKGDIAEGYSVSREKKESFPLTVTSAQKNPTAFYLCASRISELARYEQYFGPGTRLTVT.

This sequence joins TRBV2 and TRBJ2-6; D possibly uses TRBD1 or TRBD2 (5 bases each). This CDR3 is 18 amino acids long. The germline V and J ends were trimmed by 0 bases and 0 bases, with 12 bases remaining between them. Germline CDR1 and CDR2: SNHLY and FYNNEI. DNA of the CDR3: TGTGCCAGCAGTGAAGCCCTGGGGGTCAGCTCTGGGGCCAACGTCCTGACTTTC. It yields the protein CASSEALGVSSGANVLTF.

V and J are TRBV27 and TRBJ2-7; TRBD1 matches 9 bases. Germline V gene data show CDR1 as MNHEY and CDR2 as SMNVEV (reference sequence). V was clipped by 3 bases and J by 3 bases; unmatched bases: 6. The CDR3 length is 15 residues. CDR3 nucleotides: TGTGCCAGCAGTTTCTTGGGACAGGGTTTCTACGAGCAGTACTTC. Protein sequence: CASSFLGQGFYEQYF.

The rearrangement uses TRBV5-4 and TRBJ2-1; no clear D. Trimming shortened V by 4 bases and J by 3 bases, and 14 bases separated the two germline ends. CDR1 and CDR2 (germline): SGHNT, YYREEE (reference sequence). The CDR3 runs to 15 residues. The CDR3 here is CASSPSGRFYNEQFF. CDR3 nucleotides: TGTGCCAGCAGCCCGTCCGGACGATTCTACAATGAGCAGTTCTTC.

The rearrangement links TRBV9 to TRBJ2-7; tentatively, D is TRBD1 or TRBD2 (5 bases each). CDR3 length: 14 residues. Germline CDR1 reads SGDLS; CDR2 reads YYNGEE. Trimming shortened V by 0 bases and J by 5 bases, and 12 bases separated the two germline ends. The DNA of the CDR3 is TGTGCCAGCAGCGTAGATGGGGGAATAAACGAGCAGTACTTC. This codes for CASSVDGGINEQYF.

This clone was seen a few times. The chain uses TRBV4-3 and TRBJ1-2, with D possibly being TRBD1 (6 bases). Germline V gene sequence: CDR1 LGHNA, CDR2 YSLEER. V lost 0 bases and J lost 3, with 14 bases in between. CDR3 length: 16 amino acids. DNA of the CDR3: TGCGCCAGCAGCCAAGATGTCAGGGGTGGAGACTATGGCTACACCTTC. Its protein is CASSQDVRGGDYGYTF.

The genes are TRBV25-1 and TRBJ2-1; D ambiguous. The CDR3 extends over 16 amino acids. V was cut by 1 base and J by 3 bases, with 13 bases left in between. Germline CDR1 and CDR2: MGHDK and SYGVNS. CDR3 sequence reads: CASSESTAHFYNEQFF. The CDR3 bases are TGTGCCAGCAGTGAATCAACAGCACACTTCTACAATGAGCAGTTCTTC.

The gene calls are TRBV10-3 and TRBJ2-3; 11 bases fit TRBD2. CDR1 and CDR2 (germline): ENHRY, SYGVKD. Losses at the gene ends were 0 bases for V and 4 bases for J; bases not matched to a gene: 6. This CDR3 has 17 residues. CDR3 sequence reads: CAISESLSGRGSDTQYF. The DNA for the CDR3 is TGTGCCATCAGTGAGTCACTTAGCGGGAGGGGCTCAGATACGCAGTATTTT.

With respect to this clone: A read error may produce the germline difference seen at one junction end. The rearrangement joins TRBV23-1 to TRBJ2-5, with D perhaps TRBD1 (5 bases). TRBV23-1 is filed as an ORF, its function uncertain. The CDR3 loop spans 15 amino acids. Written as DNA, the CDR3 is TGCGCCAGCAGTCACGACCCAGGGCACCAGGAGACCCAGTACTTC. Protein: CASSHDPGHQETQYF.

Written as DNA, the CDR3 is TGTGCCAGTAGTCTAGGCGTGGGTACTGAAGCTTTCTTT. Residues: CASSLGVGTEAFF. This sequence joins TRBV19 and TRBJ1-1; D not certain. The V gene lost 5 bases and the J gene lost 5 bases, with 12 bases spanning the gap. In germline, CDR1 is LNHDA, CDR2 SQIVND (reference sequence). The CDR3 loop spans 13 amino acids. The whole variable domain, remainder taken from reference TRBV19 and TRBJ1-1, is DGGITQSPKYLFRKEGQNVTLSCEQNLNHDAMYWYRQDPGQGLRLIYYSQIVNDFQKGDIAEGYSVSREKKESFPLTVTSAQKNPTAFYLCASSLGVGTEAFFGQGTRLTVV.

The chain has TRBV5-6 and TRBJ2-5, with D possibly TRBD2 on 6 matching bases. The germline CDR1 and CDR2 sequences are SGHDT and YYEEEE. The CDR3 covers 16 residues. Trimming cost V 4 bases and J 4 bases, with 20 bases left between them. CDR3 bases: TGTGCCAGCAGCCTGCGGGGAGTAGGAGGGGTAGAGACCCAGTACTTC. Protein sequence: CASSLRGVGGVETQYF. The full variable domain, with the rest looked up from reference TRBV5-6 and TRBJ2-5, is DAGVTQSPTHLIKTRGQQVTLRCSPKSGHDTVSWYQQALGQGPQFIFQYYEEEERQRGNFPDRFSGHQFPNYSSELNVNALLLGDSALYLCASSLRGVGGVETQYFGPGTRLLVL.

The CDR3 DNA reads TGTGCCAGCAGAGAGGGATCCTACGAGCAGTACTTC. Amino acids: CASREGSYEQYF. V gene TRBV28 combines with J gene TRBJ2-7; possibly TRBD2 for D (5 bases). The CDR3 spans 12 residues. Trimming pared 6 bases from V and 1 base from J, leaving 7 bases between. CDR1 MDHEN and CDR2 SYDVKM come from the germline V gene.

The rearrangement uses TRBV7-2 and TRBJ2-5, with 7 bases fitting TRBD1. The J segment lost 2 bases and the V segment lost 2 bases, leaving 5 bases of the junction unmatched. Looked up from germline, CDR1 is SGHTA and CDR2 is FQGNSA. CDR3 length equals 15 residues. The CDR3 nucleotides are TGTGCCAGCAGCTTACTCGGACAGGAACAAGAGACCCAGTACTTC. This translates into CASSLLGQEQETQYF.

This sequence joins TRBV5-1 and TRBJ2-3; 8 positions match TRBD1. Unmatched junction bases numbered 4, after V lost 0 bases and J lost 7 bases. Germline V gives CDR1 SGHRS, CDR2 YFSETQ. This CDR3 contains 14 residues. This chain's CDR3 is CASSLGQGANTQYF. The CDR3 nucleotides are TGCGCCAGCAGCTTGGGTCAGGGGGCAAATACGCAGTATTTT.

This clone appeared a few times. In DNA, the CDR3 is TGTGCCAGCAGCTCGGGACAAGGTTCCAATCAGCCCCAGCATTTT. As protein: CASSSGQGSNQPQHF. The chain has TRBV7-2 and TRBJ1-5, with D perhaps matching TRBD1 (6 bases). Per germline, CDR1 SGHTA and CDR2 FQGNSA. This CDR3 has 15 amino acids. Deletions cut 4 bases from V and 3 bases from J, with 13 bases between.

The rearrangement uses TRBV7-9 and TRBJ2-7; 10 nucleotides align to TRBD1. J was trimmed by 3 bases and V by 4 bases; bases with no gene match: 6. The germline gives CDR1 SEHNR, CDR2 FQNEAQ (reference sequence). This CDR3 spans 15 amino acids. The CDR3 DNA sequence: TGTGCCAGCAGCTCCCGGGACAGGGGTTACTACGAGCAGTACTTC. This codes for CASSSRDRGYYEQYF.

This clone was recorded a few times. An end of the junction differs from the germline gene, which may be a read error. This sequence joins TRBV7-7 and TRBJ1-1; a weak D match, TRBD1 (5 bases). The CDR3 is made up of 13 amino acids. Looked up from germline, CDR1 is SSHAT and CDR2 is FNYEAQ (reference sequence). The CDR3 coding sequence is TGTGCTAGCAGGCTACGGCAGGGTACTGAAGCTTTCTTT. Translation gives CASRLRQGTEAFF.

The rearrangement joins TRBV7-6 to TRBJ2-3; D is possibly TRBD1 (6 bases). The germline V gene encodes CDR1 SGHVS and CDR2 FNYEAQ. V was pared by 1 base and J by 11 bases, with 13 bases between. CDR3 length equals 13 residues. The CDR3: CASSLGVGAMQYF. The CDR3 bases are TGTGCCAGCAGCTTAGGGGTGGGGGCGATGCAGTATTTT.

The chain employs TRBV12-2 and TRBJ2-7; the table's TRBD2 call for D was not verified on the DNA. TRBV12-2 constitutes a pseudogene. The CDR3 sequence is 17 residues long. This CDR3 reads CASRLVIGEPPDYEQYF. CDR3 in DNA: TGTGCAAGTCGCTTAGTTATCGGAGAACCGCCGGATTACGAGCAGTACTTC.

This chain connects TRBV4-2 to TRBJ2-5; D unresolved. CDR1 is LGHNA, CDR2 YNFKEQ, per germline. V gave up 0 bases and J gave up 7 bases, with 12 bases separating them. The CDR3 is made up of 14 amino acids. CDR3 sequence: CASSQDAAAGTQYF. The CDR3 region has the DNA TGTGCCAGCAGCCAAGATGCGGCCGCTGGGACCCAGTACTTC.

The chain is built from TRBV10-3 and TRBJ1-5, with 10 bases matching TRBD1. CDR1 ENHRY and CDR2 SYGVKD come from the germline V gene. The V gene end was trimmed by 5 bases and the J gene end by 4 bases; junction bases not matched to a gene: 2. The CDR3 has 14 amino acids. CDR3 region: CAISQDRGNQPQHF. In DNA form, the CDR3 reads TGTGCCATCAGTCAGGACAGGGGGAATCAGCCCCAGCATTTT.